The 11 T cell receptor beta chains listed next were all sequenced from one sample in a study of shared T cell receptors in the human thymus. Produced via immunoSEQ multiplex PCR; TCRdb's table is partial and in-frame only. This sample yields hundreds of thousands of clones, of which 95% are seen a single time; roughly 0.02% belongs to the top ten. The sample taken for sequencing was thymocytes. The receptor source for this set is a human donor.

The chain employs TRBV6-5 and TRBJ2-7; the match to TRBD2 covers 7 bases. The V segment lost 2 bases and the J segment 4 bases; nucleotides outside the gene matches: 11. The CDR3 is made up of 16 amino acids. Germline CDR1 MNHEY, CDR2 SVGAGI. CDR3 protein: CASSYEEGGPWYEQYF. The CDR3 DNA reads TGTGCCAGCAGTTACGAGGAGGGAGGGCCTTGGTACGAGCAGTACTTC.

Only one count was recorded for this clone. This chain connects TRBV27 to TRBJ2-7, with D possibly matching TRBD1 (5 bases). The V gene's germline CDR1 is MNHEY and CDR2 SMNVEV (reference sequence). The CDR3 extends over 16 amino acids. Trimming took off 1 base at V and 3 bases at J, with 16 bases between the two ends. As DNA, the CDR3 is TGTGCCAGCAGTTTATATATTGACAGCCGAAACTACGAGCAGTACTTC. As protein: CASSLYIDSRNYEQYF.

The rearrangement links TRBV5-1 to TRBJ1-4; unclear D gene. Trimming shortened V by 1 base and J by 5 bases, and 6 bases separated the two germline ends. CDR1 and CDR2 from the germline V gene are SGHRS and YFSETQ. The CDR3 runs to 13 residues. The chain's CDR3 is CASSLNGNEKLFF. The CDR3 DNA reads TGCGCCAGCAGCTTGAACGGGAATGAAAAACTGTTTTTT.

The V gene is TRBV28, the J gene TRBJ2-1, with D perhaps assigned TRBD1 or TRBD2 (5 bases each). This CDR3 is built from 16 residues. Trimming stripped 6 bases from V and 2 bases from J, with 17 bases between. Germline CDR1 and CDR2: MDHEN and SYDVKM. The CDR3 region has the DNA TGTGCCAGCAGCTCAACCGGGACGCAAACCTACAATGAGCAGTTCTTC. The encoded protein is CASSSTGTQTYNEQFF.

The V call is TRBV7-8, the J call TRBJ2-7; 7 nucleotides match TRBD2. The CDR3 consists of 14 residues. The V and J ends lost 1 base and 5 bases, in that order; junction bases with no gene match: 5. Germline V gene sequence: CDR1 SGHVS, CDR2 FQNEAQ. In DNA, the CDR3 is TGTGCCAGCAGCTTAGGGACTAGTGTTAACGAGCAGTACTTC. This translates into CASSLGTSVNEQYF.

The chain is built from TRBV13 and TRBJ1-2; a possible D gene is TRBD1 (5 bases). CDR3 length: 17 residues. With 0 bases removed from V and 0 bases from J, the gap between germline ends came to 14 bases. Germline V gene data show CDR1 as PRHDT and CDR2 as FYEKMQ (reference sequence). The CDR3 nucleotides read TGTGCCAGCAGCTTAGGCCCCGGCGGGGGAGCTAACTATGGCTACACCTTC. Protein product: CASSLGPGGGANYGYTF.

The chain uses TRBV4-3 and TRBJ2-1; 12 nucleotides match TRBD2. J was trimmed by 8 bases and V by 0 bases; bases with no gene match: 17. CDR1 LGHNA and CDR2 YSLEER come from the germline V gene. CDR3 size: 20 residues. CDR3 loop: CASSQDRTSGNSANTYEQFF. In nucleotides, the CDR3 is TGCGCCAGCAGCCAAGATCGGACTAGCGGGAATTCGGCGAACACCTATGAGCAGTTCTTC.

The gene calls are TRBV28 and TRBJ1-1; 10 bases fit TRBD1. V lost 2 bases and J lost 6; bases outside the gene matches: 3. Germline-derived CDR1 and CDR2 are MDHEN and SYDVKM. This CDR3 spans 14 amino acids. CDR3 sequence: CASSLGTGVAEAFF. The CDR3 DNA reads TGTGCCAGCAGTTTAGGGACAGGGGTGGCTGAAGCTTTCTTT.

CDR3 protein: CASSRPDRGPGNTIYF. CDR3 DNA: TGTGCCAGCAGCCGTCCCGACAGGGGCCCTGGAAACACCATATATTTT. The V call is TRBV7-9, the J call TRBJ1-3, with 8 bases matching TRBD1. Germline CDR1 reads SEHNR; CDR2 reads FQNEAQ (reference sequence). Germline trimming cut 5 bases from V and 2 bases from J; bases unmatched to any gene: 8. This CDR3 contains 16 residues.

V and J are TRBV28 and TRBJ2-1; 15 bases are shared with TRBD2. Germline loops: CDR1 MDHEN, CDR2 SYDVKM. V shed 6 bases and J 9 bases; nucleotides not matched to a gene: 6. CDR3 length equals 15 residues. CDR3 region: CASRGLAGGQGEQFF. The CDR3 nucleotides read TGTGCCAGCAGAGGACTAGCGGGAGGGCAGGGTGAGCAGTTCTTC.

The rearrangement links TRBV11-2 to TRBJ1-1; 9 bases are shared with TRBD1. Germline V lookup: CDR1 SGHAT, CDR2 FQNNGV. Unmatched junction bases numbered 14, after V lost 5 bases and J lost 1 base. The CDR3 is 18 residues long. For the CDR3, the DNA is TGTGCCAGCAGCCCACCGAGTACAGGGGGCTGGGGGAACACTGAAGCTTTCTTT. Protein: CASSPPSTGGWGNTEAFF.